Listed below are T cell receptor beta chains from one sample, sequenced in a study of shared clonotypes between healthy human individuals. Sequencing was performed with immunoSEQ multiplex PCR; in TCRdb, only in-frame clones are kept and a portion is missing. The sample has 2 million to 2.5 million clones; about 90% are singletons. The sequencing input was naive CD4+ T cells from PBMCs. Receptors originate from a man aged 18 to 30 in good health. Some clones in this sample may be carry-over from other donors' samples. Both conserved end residues are part of each CDR3. The D gene is left open where the match is weak. Clone size is shown for a subset of rows, as once, few, many or a class of expanded clone.

TRBV2,TRBJ1-2,NA,TRBD1,TGTGCCAGCAGCGGAGGACAGGCCAGCACCTATGGCTACACCTTC,CASSGGQASTYGYTF
TRBV19,TRBJ2-2,NA,NA,TGTGCCAGTAGCCAGAGCGCAGGGTTCACCGGGGAGCTGTTTTTT,CASSQSAGFTGELFF
TRBV19,TRBJ2-1,NA,NA,TGTGCCAGTAGTATGGCTGGGGGCGCTTACAATGAGCAGTTCTTC,CASSMAGGAYNEQFF
TRBV5-4,TRBJ1-1,NA,TRBD1,TGTGCCAGCAGCCGGACAGGGGGCTCTAACACTGAAGCTTTCTTT,CASSRTGGSNTEAFF
TRBV4-3,TRBJ1-1,NA,NA,TGCGCCAGCAGCCAAGATCTGAACAGCCTGAACACTGAAGCTTTCTTT,CASSQDLNSLNTEAFF
TRBV4-1,TRBJ2-7,NA,TRBD1,TGCGCCAGCAGTCCCCCCCCGGGACAGACGTACGAGCAGTACTTC,CASSPPPGQTYEQYF
TRBV6-5,TRBJ1-4,NA,NA,TGTGCCAGCAGTTCCGGCCCCATTTGGGATGAAAAACTGTTTTTT,CASSSGPIWDEKLFF
TRBV27,TRBJ2-1,NA,TRBD2,TGTGCCAGCAGTCTGGGACTAGCGGCTTTATCCTACAATGAGCAGTTCTTC,CASSLGLAALSYNEQFF
TRBV11-1,TRBJ2-1,NA,NA,TGTGCCAGCAGCTTTTCTCGTAAGCAGTTCTTC,CASSFSRKQFF
TRBV5-1,TRBJ1-1,NA,NA,TGCGCCAGCAGCTTGAAAGGGGATTTGAACACTGAAGCTTTCTTT,CASSLKGDLNTEAFF
TRBV5-1,TRBJ2-6,NA,NA,TGCGCCAGCAGCCCCCAAGCGTCGTCTGGGGCCAACGTCCTGACTTTC,CASSPQASSGANVLTF
TRBV5-1,TRBJ2-1,NA,TRBD2,TGCGCCAGCAGCCCGGCGACTAGCGGGAGGGCCATCGATGAGCAGTTCTTC,CASSPATSGRAIDEQFF
TRBV5-1,TRBJ2-1,NA,NA,TGCGCCAGCAGCTTGGCGAGCCCAGCGGTGAGGAATGAGCAGTTCTTC,CASSLASPAVRNEQFF
TRBV11-3,TRBJ2-1,NA,TRBD2,TGTGCCAGCAGCTCCATAGCGGGAGAGGAGCAGTTCTTC,CASSSIAGEEQFF
TRBV6-4,TRBJ2-1,few,NA,TGTGCCAGCAGTGACAATCCAAGGAATGAGCAGTTCTTC,CASSDNPRNEQFF
TRBV6-1,TRBJ2-3,NA,NA,TGTGCCAGCAGAGAAAAGGGAGGGGGCGTGGGGCAGTATTTT,CASREKGGGVGQYF
TRBV13,TRBJ1-4,NA,NA,TGTGCCAGCAGCGGGGGAGTCCTAGGGGAAAAACTGTTTTTT,CASSGGVLGEKLFF
TRBV6-5,TRBJ1-1,NA,NA,TGTGCCAGCAGTTACAGGGACGGTCTTGAAGCTTTCTTT,CASSYRDGLEAFF
TRBV5-4,TRBJ1-1,NA,TRBD1,TGTGCCAGCAGCTTGCTGACAGGGGGCTGGACTGAAGCTTTCTTT,CASSLLTGGWTEAFF
TRBV20-1,TRBJ2-1,once,NA,TGCAGTCCCTTCTCCAATGAGCAGTTCTTC,CSPFSNEQFF
TRBV4-1,TRBJ2-5,once,NA,TGCGCCAGCAGCCAAGGAGGATTAGAGACCCAGTACTTC,CASSQGGLETQYF
TRBV15,TRBJ2-1,NA,TRBD1,TGTGCCACCAGGAGACAGGGGAACTACAATGAGCAGTTCTTC,CATRRQGNYNEQFF
TRBV19,TRBJ2-2,NA,NA,TGTGCCAGTAGTGCCTTAGAGGGCGGGGAGCTGTTTTTT,CASSALEGGELFF
TRBV28,TRBJ2-3,NA,NA,TGTGCCAGCAGTTCCGGAGGCCGCGCAGATACGCAGTATTTT,CASSSGGRADTQYF
TRBV11-2,TRBJ2-7,NA,TRBD1,TGTGCCAGCAGCTTATTTCCCCCGGGGACAGGGGGACCTAACGAGCAGTACTTC,CASSLFPPGTGGPNEQYF
TRBV5-1,TRBJ2-3,once,TRBD1,TGCGCCAGCAGCTTCACTGGGGGACAGGGCAGGGATACGCAGTATTTT,CASSFTGGQGRDTQYF
TRBV14,TRBJ2-3,NA,TRBD2,TGTGCCAGCAGCCAAGGCGTCACTAGCGGGACGACAGATACGCAGTATTTT,CASSQGVTSGTTDTQYF
TRBV25-1,TRBJ2-3,NA,TRBD1,TGTGCCAGCGGAACCGGGACAGCGACAGATACGCAGTATTTT,CASGTGTATDTQYF
TRBV29-1,TRBJ2-1,NA,NA,TGCAGCGCAACCCTGGGGAATGAGCAGTTCTTC,CSATLGNEQFF
TRBV6-1,TRBJ1-1,few,NA,TGTGCCAGCAGTGAAATACGGGGCACTGAAGCTTTCTTT,CASSEIRGTEAFF
TRBV28,TRBJ1-2,NA,TRBD1,TGTGCCAGCATTGGCCAGGGGGCGCCGGCTAACTATGGCTACACCTTC,CASIGQGAPANYGYTF
TRBV19,TRBJ1-2,NA,TRBD1,TGTGCCAGTAGTACCCACGGACAGGAAAGGACCTATGGCTACACCTTC,CASSTHGQERTYGYTF
TRBV7-2,TRBJ2-1,NA,TRBD2,TGTGCCAGCAGCCGGACTAGCGGGAGATACTACAATGAGCAGTTCTTC,CASSRTSGRYYNEQFF
TRBV5-1,TRBJ1-5,NA,NA,TGCGCCAGCACTCCGGGACCGGGTCAGCCCCAGCATTTT,CASTPGPGQPQHF
TRBV5-1,TRBJ2-1,NA,TRBD2,TGCGCCAGCAGCACCTGGAGCGGGACCGGCGGGGCCTACAATGAGCAGTTCTTC,CASSTWSGTGGAYNEQFF
TRBV4-1,TRBJ1-3,NA,NA,TGCGCCAGCAGCCAAGATTTCATACAACCTAGAAACACCATATATTTT,CASSQDFIQPRNTIYF
TRBV6-5,TRBJ2-7,NA,NA,TGTGCCAGCAGTTCCGCCCGGGGCAGCGCCTACGAGCAGTACTTC,CASSSARGSAYEQYF
TRBV5-1,TRBJ1-2,once,NA,TGCGCCAGCAGCCCAGGACCGTCCGGAGGGGGCTACACCTTC,CASSPGPSGGGYTF
TRBV6-1,TRBJ2-2,NA,TRBD2,TGTGCCAGCTCGGCGGGAGGGCCCCCCGGGGAGCTGTTTTTT,CASSAGGPPGELFF